Below are 27 T cell receptor beta chains sequenced from a single sample in a study of control samples from healthy donors and cancer patients. Repertoires were generated with immunoSEQ multiplex PCR, while TCRdb's copy carries only in-frame clones and drops some. The data show roughly 50,000 clones, almost 96% seen once. The sample comprised blood. The origin of the receptors is a woman aged 30 to 39 in good health.

The chain couples TRBV6-1 to TRBJ1-5; possible D gene TRBD1, 6 bases. Germline CDR1 reads MNHNS; CDR2 reads SASEGT. This CDR3 region has 14 residues. Trimming removed 0 bases from V and 6 bases from J, with 9 bases in between. The CDR3 spells CASSEARGGQPQHF. Here the CDR3 DNA reads TGTGCCAGCAGTGAAGCAAGAGGGGGTCAGCCCCAGCATTTT.

The chain has TRBV11-2 and TRBJ2-1, with TRBD2 matching over 7 bases. CDR3 length equals 14 residues. Germline assignment: CDR1 SGHAT and CDR2 FQNNGV. The V gene end was trimmed by 6 bases and the J gene end by 6 bases; junction bases not matched to a gene: 8. CDR3 bases: TGTGCCAGCAGGACGTACCGGGAGGCCAATGAGCAGTTCTTC. It codes for CASRTYREANEQFF.

The chain employs TRBV19 and TRBJ2-7; 8 bases agree with TRBD1. There are 15 residues in the CDR3. V lost 3 bases, J lost 3 bases, and 7 bases stayed unmatched. Germline lookup yields CDR1 LNHDA and CDR2 SQIVND (reference sequence). Here the CDR3 reads CASSIGGTGLYEQYF. The DNA of the CDR3 is TGTGCCAGTAGTATTGGGGGGACAGGACTCTACGAGCAGTACTTC.

The CDR3 DNA reads as TGTGCCTGGAGTCCTCGGTCCGGGGAGCTGTTTTTT. Translating gives CAWSPRSGELFF. The chain uses TRBV30 and TRBJ2-2; D unclear. Trimming left V 2 bases short and J 6 bases short, with 7 bases between. CDR3 length equals 12 residues. Germline CDR1 GTSNPN, CDR2 SVGIG (reference sequence).

The chain joins TRBV12-3 or TRBV12-4 to TRBJ1-4, with a weak D call TRBD1 (6 bases). This CDR3 comprises 12 residues. Trimming took off 3 bases at V and 12 bases at J, with 11 bases between the two ends. CDR3 nucleotides: TGTGCCAGCAGTTTGGGTAACAGGGAACTGTTTTTT. Encoded protein: CASSLGNRELFF.

This clone was observed once. This chain links TRBV18 with TRBJ1-1; a weak D match, TRBD1 (6 bases). Germline V gene lookup returns CDR1 KGHSH and CDR2 LQKENI. Trimming removed 3 bases at V and 2 bases at J, with 16 bases between. The CDR3 sequence is 16 residues long. The CDR3 region has the DNA TGTGCCAGCTCACCCTTAACCGGGACACTAAACACTGAAGCTTTCTTT. It translates to CASSPLTGTLNTEAFF.

The chain combines TRBV5-8 with TRBJ1-5, with a weak D call TRBD1 (5 bases). The germline CDR1 and CDR2 sequences are SGHTS and YDEGEE. CDR3 length equals 15 residues. Trimming stripped 4 bases from V and 0 bases from J, with 11 bases between. The CDR3 region has the DNA TGTGCCAGCAGCCCCGGACAATATAGCAATCAGCCCCAGCATTTT. Translating gives CASSPGQYSNQPQHF.

The genes are TRBV7-6 and TRBJ2-7; D unclear. Germline V gives CDR1 SGHVS, CDR2 FNYEAQ. The V end was cut by 1 base, the J end by 2 bases, with 6 bases between. The CDR3 runs to 13 residues. DNA of the CDR3: TGTGCCAGCAGCTTAGACATTACCTACGAGCAGTACTTC. Translation: CASSLDITYEQYF.

V and J are TRBV19 and TRBJ1-1; D is perhaps TRBD1 (5 bases). Trimming removed 8 bases from V and 6 bases from J, with 13 bases in between. Per the germline V gene, CDR1 is LNHDA and CDR2 is SQIVND (reference sequence). The CDR3 contains 12 residues. In nucleotides, the CDR3 is TGTGCCAGTTCATGGGGGTGGGCTGAAGCTTTCTTT. Its protein is CASSWGWAEAFF. The whole variable domain, remainder taken from reference TRBV19 and TRBJ1-1, is DGGITQSPKYLFRKEGQNVTLSCEQNLNHDAMYWYRQDPGQGLRLIYYSQIVNDFQKGDIAEGYSVSREKKESFPLTVTSAQKNPTAFYLCASSWGWAEAFFGQGTRLTVV.

The chain couples TRBV2 to TRBJ2-2; the D gene is possibly TRBD1 (6 bases). V lost 9 bases to trimming and J lost 0 bases, with 11 bases between them. Looked up from germline, CDR1 is SNHLY and CDR2 is FYNNEI. The CDR3 is 14 residues long. Here the CDR3 DNA reads TGTGCCAGTCAGAGGGACACGAACACCGGGGAGCTGTTTTTT. Translated, it gives CASQRDTNTGELFF.

The rearrangement links TRBV6-1 to TRBJ2-3; TRBD2 agrees at 8 bases. The CDR3 has 16 residues. CDR1 and CDR2 from the germline V gene are MNHNS and SASEGT. The ends lost 4 bases at V and 5 bases at J; junction bases unmatched: 11. Here the CDR3 DNA reads TGTGCCAGCAGTGCCCTGGGACTAGACACAGGAGATACGCAGTATTTT. It codes for CASSALGLDTGDTQYF.

This clone occurred once. The CDR3 sequence is CASSPPKGTNTEAFF. The CDR3 nucleotides read TGTGCCAGCTCACCACCGAAGGGAACAAACACTGAAGCTTTCTTT. This sequence joins TRBV18 and TRBJ1-1; no definite D call. V was shortened by 0 bases and J by 2 bases, with 10 bases between the two germline ends. From germline, CDR1 is KGHSH and CDR2 LQKENI. The CDR3 length is 15 residues.

The chain carries TRBV9 and TRBJ2-1; D unresolved. Germline CDR1 and CDR2: SGDLS and YYNGEE. V lost 1 base and J 2 bases, leaving 4 bases between the germline ends. The CDR3 consists of 13 residues. CDR3 bases: TGTGCCAGCAGCGTACATCCCTACAATGAGCAGTTCTTC. Translating gives CASSVHPYNEQFF.

The chain uses TRBV19 and TRBJ2-7, with 7 bases identical to TRBD1. The CDR3 contains 15 residues. Trimming cost V 2 bases and J 0 bases; bases outside gene matches: 4. In germline, CDR1 is LNHDA, CDR2 SQIVND (reference sequence). The CDR3 loop is CASSIQQGSSYEQYF. CDR3 nucleotide sequence: TGTGCCAGTAGTATACAACAGGGGAGCTCCTACGAGCAGTACTTC.

The chain uses TRBV19 and TRBJ1-6, with TRBD1 identical over 12 bases. With 5 bases clipped from V and 9 bases from J, the junction kept 17 bases outside the gene matches. Germline CDR1 LNHDA, CDR2 SQIVND (reference sequence). This CDR3 comprises 19 residues. In nucleotides, the CDR3 is TGTGCCAGTAGTCCCACCTCCGGGACAGGGGGCAAACCAGGTTCACCCCTCCACTTT. It codes for CASSPTSGTGGKPGSPLHF.

The gene calls are TRBV28 and TRBJ2-2; unclear D gene. This CDR3 comprises 12 residues. Germline CDR1 MDHEN, CDR2 SYDVKM. V was pared by 6 bases and J by 3 bases, with 5 bases between. The CDR3 spells CASREYTGELFF. Here the CDR3 DNA reads TGTGCCAGCAGGGAGTACACCGGGGAGCTGTTTTTT. The full variable domain, its missing parts supplied by reference TRBV28 and TRBJ2-2, is DVKVTQSSRYLVKRTGEKVFLECVQDMDHENMFWYRQDPGLGLRLIYFSYDVKMKEKGDIPEGYSVSREKKERFSLILESASTNQTSMYLCASREYTGELFFGEGSRLTVL.

This rearrangement joins TRBV5-1 to TRBJ2-7; 8 bases agree with TRBD1. Germline CDR1 and CDR2: SGHRS and YFSETQ. The CDR3 length is 14 residues. Trimming cost V 4 bases and J 4 bases; bases outside gene matches: 7. In DNA form, the CDR3 reads TGCGCCAGCAGCCAACAGGGGGAGATATACGAGCAGTACTTC. Translation gives CASSQQGEIYEQYF.

This chain uses TRBV2 with TRBJ2-3; no clear D. V lost 6 bases and J lost 4, with 8 bases in between. The CDR3 spans 12 residues. The germline gives CDR1 SNHLY, CDR2 FYNNEI. The CDR3 spells CASRGSADTQYF. In DNA form, the CDR3 reads TGTGCCAGCAGGGGCTCGGCAGATACGCAGTATTTT.

The chain couples TRBV6-6 to TRBJ1-2; weak D call: TRBD1 (6 bases). V dropped 0 bases and J dropped 2 bases, with 10 bases sitting between them. CDR1 is MNHNY and CDR2 is SVGAGI in the germline V gene (reference sequence). This CDR3 contains 15 residues. The CDR3 region has the DNA TGTGCCAGCAGTTACTCCGGGACAAACAACTATGGCTACACCTTC. Protein product: CASSYSGTNNYGYTF.

This chain uses TRBV7-6 with TRBJ1-3; 10 bases fit TRBD1. The CDR3 consists of 20 residues. V gave up 5 bases and J gave up 4 bases; unmatched junction bases: 20. The germline gives CDR1 SGHVS, CDR2 FNYEAQ. CDR3 in DNA: TGTGCCAGCAGCCTAAGGCCCGGACAGGGGGAAGTTTTGGGAGGAAACACCATATATTTT. This sequence encodes CASSLRPGQGEVLGGNTIYF.

In the case of this clone: Other DNA sequences of this sample code for an identical CDR3. The rearrangement links TRBV19 to TRBJ2-7; 10 bases fit TRBD1. After removal of 3 bases from V and 4 bases from J, the junction contained 3 bases not matched to a gene. In germline, CDR1 is LNHDA, CDR2 SQIVND (reference sequence). CDR3 size: 14 residues. The CDR3 coding sequence is TGTGCCAGTAGTATCGGGACAGGGGATTACGAGCAGTACTTC. This encodes CASSIGTGDYEQYF.

This rearrangement joins TRBV28 to TRBJ2-3; 7 positions agree with TRBD2. Losses at the gene ends were 5 bases for V and 1 base for J; bases not matched to a gene: 6. The germline V gene has CDR1 MDHEN and CDR2 SYDVKM. CDR3 size: 15 residues. In DNA form, the CDR3 reads TGTGCCAGCAGTCCAGAGCGGGGTCGCACAGATACGCAGTATTTT. As protein: CASSPERGRTDTQYF. The full variable domain, in which reference TRBV28 and TRBJ2-3 provide the parts outside the CDR3, is DVKVTQSSRYLVKRTGEKVFLECVQDMDHENMFWYRQDPGLGLRLIYFSYDVKMKEKGDIPEGYSVSREKKERFSLILESASTNQTSMYLCASSPERGRTDTQYFGPGTRLTVL.

The V and J genes are TRBV19 and TRBJ2-1, with 12 bases that match TRBD2. Losses at the gene ends were 4 bases for V and 7 bases for J; bases not matched to a gene: 17. Germline V gene lookup returns CDR1 LNHDA and CDR2 SQIVND (reference sequence). This CDR3 is built from 19 residues. The CDR3 sequence is CASSTPRTSGKGNLNEQFF. Here the CDR3 DNA reads TGTGCCAGTAGTACCCCCCGGACTAGCGGGAAGGGGAATCTAAATGAGCAGTTCTTC.

The V call is TRBV30, the J call TRBJ2-3, with 13 bases lining up with TRBD2. After removal of 5 bases from V and 3 bases from J, the junction contained 5 bases not matched to a gene. CDR1 is GTSNPN, CDR2 SVGIG, per germline (reference sequence). The length of the CDR3 is 15 residues. The CDR3 nucleotides read TGTGCCTGGGGCCTACTAGCGGGAGGGACAGATACGCAGTATTTT. Protein product: CAWGLLAGGTDTQYF.

This rearrangement joins TRBV6-1 to TRBJ2-1, with D perhaps TRBD1 or TRBD2 (5 bases each). The CDR3 has 15 residues. CDR1 and CDR2 from the germline V gene are MNHNS and SASEGT. Deletions cut 2 bases from V and 2 bases from J, with 10 bases between. CDR3 region: CASSELQGPYNEQFF. The CDR3 DNA sequence: TGTGCCAGCAGTGAACTGCAGGGACCCTACAATGAGCAGTTCTTC.

The chain employs TRBV25-1 and TRBJ2-7, with D perhaps being TRBD1 or TRBD2 (7 bases each). CDR1 is MGHDK, CDR2 SYGVNS, per germline. V lost 8 bases and J lost 7, with 27 bases in between. The CDR3 runs 16 residues. CDR3 amino acids: CASRRGGGGGSEEQYF. CDR3 coding DNA: TGTGCCAGCCGCAGGGGGGGAGGGGGAGGATCGGAAGAGCAGTACTTC.

The chain is built from TRBV27 and TRBJ2-1; D unresolved. CDR3 length equals 13 residues. The V gene's germline CDR1 is MNHEY and CDR2 SMNVEV (reference sequence). Trimming cost V 2 bases and J 9 bases, with 11 bases left between them. Here the CDR3 reads CASSLNRIREQFF. For the CDR3, the DNA is TGTGCCAGCAGTTTAAATCGGATCCGTGAGCAGTTCTTC.